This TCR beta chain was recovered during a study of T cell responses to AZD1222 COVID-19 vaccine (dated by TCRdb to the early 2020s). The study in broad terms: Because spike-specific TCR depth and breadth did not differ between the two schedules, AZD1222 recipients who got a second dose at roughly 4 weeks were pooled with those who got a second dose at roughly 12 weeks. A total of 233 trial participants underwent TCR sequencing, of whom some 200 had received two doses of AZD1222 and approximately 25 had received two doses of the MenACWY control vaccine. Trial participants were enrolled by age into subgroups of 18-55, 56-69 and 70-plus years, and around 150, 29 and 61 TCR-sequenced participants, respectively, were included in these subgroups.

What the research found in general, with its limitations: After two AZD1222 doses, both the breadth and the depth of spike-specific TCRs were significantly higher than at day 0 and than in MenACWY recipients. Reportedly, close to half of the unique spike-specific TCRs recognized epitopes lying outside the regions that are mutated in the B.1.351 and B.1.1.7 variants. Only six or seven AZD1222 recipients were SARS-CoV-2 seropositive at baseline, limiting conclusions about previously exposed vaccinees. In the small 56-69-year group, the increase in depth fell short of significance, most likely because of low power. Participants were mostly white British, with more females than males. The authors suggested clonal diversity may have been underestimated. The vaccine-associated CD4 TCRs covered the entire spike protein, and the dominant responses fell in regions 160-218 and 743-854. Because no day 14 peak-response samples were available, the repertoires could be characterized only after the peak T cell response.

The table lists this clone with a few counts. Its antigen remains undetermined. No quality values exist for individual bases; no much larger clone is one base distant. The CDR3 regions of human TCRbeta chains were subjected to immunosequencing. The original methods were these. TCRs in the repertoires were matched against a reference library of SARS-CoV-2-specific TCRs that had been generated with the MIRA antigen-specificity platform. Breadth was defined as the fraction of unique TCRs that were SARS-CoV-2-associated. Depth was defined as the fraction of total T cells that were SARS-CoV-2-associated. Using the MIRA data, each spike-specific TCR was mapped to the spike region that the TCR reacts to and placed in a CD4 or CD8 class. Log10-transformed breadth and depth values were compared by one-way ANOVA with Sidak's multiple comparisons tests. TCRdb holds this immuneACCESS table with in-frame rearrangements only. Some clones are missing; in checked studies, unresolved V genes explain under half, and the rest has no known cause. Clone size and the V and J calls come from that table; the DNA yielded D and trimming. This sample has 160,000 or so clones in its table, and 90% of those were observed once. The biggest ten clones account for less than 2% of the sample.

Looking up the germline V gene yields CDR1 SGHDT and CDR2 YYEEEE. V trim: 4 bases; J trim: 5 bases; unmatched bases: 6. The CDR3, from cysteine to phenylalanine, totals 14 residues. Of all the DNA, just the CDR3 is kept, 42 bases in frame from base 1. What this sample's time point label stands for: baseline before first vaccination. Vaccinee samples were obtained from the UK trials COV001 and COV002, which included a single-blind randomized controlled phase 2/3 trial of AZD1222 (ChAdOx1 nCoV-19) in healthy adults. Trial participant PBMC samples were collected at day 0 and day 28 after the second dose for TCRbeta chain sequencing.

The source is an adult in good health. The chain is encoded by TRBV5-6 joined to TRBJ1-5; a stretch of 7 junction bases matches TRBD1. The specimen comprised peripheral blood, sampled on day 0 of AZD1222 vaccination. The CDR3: CASSLGTADQPQHF. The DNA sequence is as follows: TGTGCCAGCAGCCTTGGGACAGCCGATCAGCCCCAGCATTTT.